This T cell receptor (beta chain) was sequenced during a study of PD-1 blockade in classical Hodgkin lymphoma. Study information: Intravenous delivery of nivolumab at 3 mg/kg to patients occurred every 2 weeks.

Worth noting for this clone: As yet, its antigen is unknown.

All patients experienced relapse after autologous stem cell transplantation, and brentuximab vedotin exposure was variable. Magnetic negative selection of thawed PBMCs yielded the CD8+ T cells. Overall study results and limits: Relapsed/refractory patients reportedly had lower baseline diversity than newly diagnosed patients. It was among complete responders that baseline diversity resembled that of newly diagnosed patients.

Assay: immunoSEQ multiplex PCR; the TCRdb copy retains only in-frame clones and omits some. This table has 8,000 or so clones, about 82% appearing once. From germline, CDR1 is SGHRS and CDR2 YFSETQ. This CDR3 has 16 amino acids. The V end was cut by 0 bases, the J end by 2 bases, with 12 bases between. The sequence derives from a human donor with classical Hodgkin lymphoma. This specimen consisted of CD8+ T cells from blood, obtained at baseline. V usage is TRBV5-1 and J usage is TRBJ2-1, with D perhaps TRBD2 (5 bases). The CDR3 is CASSLAGKPPYNEQFF. The CDR3 coding sequence is TGCGCCAGCAGCTTGGCGGGGAAACCTCCCTACAATGAGCAGTTCTTC.